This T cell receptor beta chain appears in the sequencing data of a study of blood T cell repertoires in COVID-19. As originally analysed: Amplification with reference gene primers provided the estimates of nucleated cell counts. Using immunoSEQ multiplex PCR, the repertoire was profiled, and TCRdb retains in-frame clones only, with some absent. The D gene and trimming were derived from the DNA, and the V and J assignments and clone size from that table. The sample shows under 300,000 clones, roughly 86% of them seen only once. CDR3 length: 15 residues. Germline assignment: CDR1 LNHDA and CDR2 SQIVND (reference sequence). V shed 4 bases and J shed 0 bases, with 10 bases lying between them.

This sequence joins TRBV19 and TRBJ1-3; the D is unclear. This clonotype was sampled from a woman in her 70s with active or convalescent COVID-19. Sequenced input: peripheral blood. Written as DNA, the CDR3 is TGTGCCAGTAGTAAAGAGCGGGTCTCTGGAAACACCATATATTTT. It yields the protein CASSKERVSGNTIYF.